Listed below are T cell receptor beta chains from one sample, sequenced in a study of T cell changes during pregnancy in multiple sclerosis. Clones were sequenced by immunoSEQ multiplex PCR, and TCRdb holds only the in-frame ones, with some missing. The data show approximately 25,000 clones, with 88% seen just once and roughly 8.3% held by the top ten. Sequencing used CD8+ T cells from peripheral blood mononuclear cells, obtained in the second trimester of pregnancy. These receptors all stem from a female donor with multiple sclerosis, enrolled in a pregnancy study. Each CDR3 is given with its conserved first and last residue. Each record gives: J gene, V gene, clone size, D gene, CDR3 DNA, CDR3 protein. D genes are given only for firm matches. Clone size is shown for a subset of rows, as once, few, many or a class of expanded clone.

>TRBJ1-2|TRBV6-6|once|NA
TGTGCCAGCAGTTACCTTCCCACAGGCACTTACTATGGCTACACCTTC
CASSYLPTGTYYGYTF
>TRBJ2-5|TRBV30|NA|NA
TGTGCCTGGGGGGCGGGCGGGGCTCGAGGGGAGACCCAGTACTTC
CAWGAGGARGETQYF
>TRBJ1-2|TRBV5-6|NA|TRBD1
TGTGCCAGCAGCCGGGACAGCCCTGCCTATGGCTACACCTTC
CASSRDSPAYGYTF
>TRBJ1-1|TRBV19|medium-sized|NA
TGTGCCAGTAGTAGAAGTCTCGCGGGGGGCGAGTTCTGGACTTTCTTT
CASSRSLAGGEFWTFF
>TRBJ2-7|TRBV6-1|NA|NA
TGTGCCAGCAGTGAATGGTTAGGGGGGGGATACGAGCAGTACTTC
CASSEWLGGGYEQYF
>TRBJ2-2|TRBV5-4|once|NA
TGTGCCAGCAGCGCAGGGGTGGAGGTGGCCGGGGAGCTGTTTTTT
CASSAGVEVAGELFF
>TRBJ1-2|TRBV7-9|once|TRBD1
TGTGCCAGCAGCTTGGACCGGGACAGGGGATCTCTTAACTATGGCTACACCTTC
CASSLDRDRGSLNYGYTF
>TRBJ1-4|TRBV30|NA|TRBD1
TGTGCCTGGAGTCGACCGGGACAGGGCGTAGGTGAAAAACTGTTTTTT
CAWSRPGQGVGEKLFF
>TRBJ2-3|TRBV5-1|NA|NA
TGCGCCAGCAGCTCCCCTACGGAGGGCACAGATACGCAGTATTTT
CASSSPTEGTDTQYF
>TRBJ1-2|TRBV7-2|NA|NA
TGTGCCAGCAGCTTAGTGGCGGGACTAAACTATGGCTACACCTTC
CASSLVAGLNYGYTF
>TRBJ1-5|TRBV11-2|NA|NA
TGTGCCAGCAGCTTAGGCCGGAGCAAGAATCAGCCCCAGCATTTT
CASSLGRSKNQPQHF
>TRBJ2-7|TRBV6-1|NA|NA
TGTGCCAGCAGTGAAGGAGAAAAAGACGAGCAGTACTTC
CASSEGEKDEQYF
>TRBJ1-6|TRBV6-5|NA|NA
TGTGCCAGCAGTTACGGGGGCGCCTATAATTCACCCCTCCACTTT
CASSYGGAYNSPLHF
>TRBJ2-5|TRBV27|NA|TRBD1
TGTGCCAGCAGTTTTGGACAGGGGGAACAAGAGACCCAGTACTTC
CASSFGQGEQETQYF
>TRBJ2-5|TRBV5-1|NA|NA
TGCGCCAGCAGCTTAACTAGTGTGGAAGAGACCCAGTACTTC
CASSLTSVEETQYF
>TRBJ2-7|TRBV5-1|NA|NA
TGCGCCAGCAGCTTGGGAGCCTACGAGCAGTACTTC
CASSLGAYEQYF
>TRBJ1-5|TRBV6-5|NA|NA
TGTGCCAGCAGTTACCGCAACTACAATCAGCCCCAGCATTTT
CASSYRNYNQPQHF
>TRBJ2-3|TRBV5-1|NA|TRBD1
TGCGCCAGCACTGAGGGACAGGGCCACACAGATACGCAGTATTTT
CASTEGQGHTDTQYF
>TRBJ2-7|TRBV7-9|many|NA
TGTGCCAGCAGCCAACAGACGGCCGCCAGCTCCTACGAGCAGTACTTC
CASSQQTAASSYEQYF
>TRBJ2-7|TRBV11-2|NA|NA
TGTGCCAGCAGCTTAGGCCCAGGGCCCGAGTACGAGCAGTACTTC
CASSLGPGPEYEQYF
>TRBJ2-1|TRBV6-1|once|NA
TGTGCCAGCAGTGAAGCAAGCGGAGGAGTCTGGAATGAGCAGTTCTTC
CASSEASGGVWNEQFF
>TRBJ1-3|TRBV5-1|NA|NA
TGCGCCAGCAGCTTGGGAGGGTATCCTGGAAACACCATATATTTT
CASSLGGYPGNTIYF
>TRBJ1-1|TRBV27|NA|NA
TGTGCCAGCAGTTTACTTGGGACACCGAACACTGAAGCTTTCTTT
CASSLLGTPNTEAFF
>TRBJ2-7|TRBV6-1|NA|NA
TGTGCCAGCAGTCTGGACGGACAGAGCTACGAGCAGTACTTC
CASSLDGQSYEQYF
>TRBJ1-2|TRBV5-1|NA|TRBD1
TGCGCCAGCAGCTTATCAGGGGGTGGCTACACCTTC
CASSLSGGGYTF
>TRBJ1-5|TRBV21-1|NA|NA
TGTGCCAGCAGCAAAGCCCCTACTCGACAGGAGCTGGCCAGGGAGCCCCAGCATTTT
CASSKAPTRQELAREPQHF
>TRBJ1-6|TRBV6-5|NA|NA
TGTGCCAGCAGTTACAACCTAAATTCACCCCTCCACTTT
CASSYNLNSPLHF
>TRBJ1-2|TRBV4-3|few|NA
TGCGCCAGCAGCCAAGAGGGGACTGAGGCACGCGGTGGCTACACCTTC
CASSQEGTEARGGYTF
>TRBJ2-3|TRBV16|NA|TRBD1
TGTGCCAGCATGAGGTTGGGACAGCGCAGGACCACAGATACGCAGTATTTT
CASMRLGQRRTTDTQYF
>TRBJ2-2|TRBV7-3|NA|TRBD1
TGTGCCAGCAGCTTAATCCCGGGACAGGGGGGTGACACCGGGGAGCTGTTTTTT
CASSLIPGQGGDTGELFF
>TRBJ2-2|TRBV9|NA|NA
TGTGCCTCACAGGAGGGAGGGAACACCGGGGAGCTGTTTTTT
CASQEGGNTGELFF
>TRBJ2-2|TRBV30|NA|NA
TGTGCCTGGAGTGTAAGAGAGGCCCTGTCCGGGGAGCTGTTTTTT
CAWSVREALSGELFF
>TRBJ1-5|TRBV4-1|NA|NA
TGCGCCAGCAGCCAGGCCTCGGGGTCAACCCGAAATCAGCCCCAGCATTTT
CASSQASGSTRNQPQHF
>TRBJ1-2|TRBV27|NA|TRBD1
TGTGCCAGCAGTTCGTTAACAGGGGGCTATGGCTACACCTTC
CASSSLTGGYGYTF
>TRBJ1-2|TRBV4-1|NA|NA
TGCGCCAGCAGCCAAGAATTTCGGGGGAGGGTTGGCTACACCTTC
CASSQEFRGRVGYTF
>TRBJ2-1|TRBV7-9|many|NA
TGTGCCAGCAGCCGGAGCTCAGGCTGGGACTCCGATGAGCAGTTCTTC
CASSRSSGWDSDEQFF
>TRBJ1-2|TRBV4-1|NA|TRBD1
TGCGCCAGCAGCCAATCGGGCGGGACAGCTACTAACTATGGCTACACCTTC
CASSQSGGTATNYGYTF
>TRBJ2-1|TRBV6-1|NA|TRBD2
TGTGCCAGCAGTGAAACCAGCGGGGGATACAATGAGCAGTTCTTC
CASSETSGGYNEQFF
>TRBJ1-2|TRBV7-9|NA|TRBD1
TGTGCCAGCAGCTCCCACAGGGGGCCCAACTATGGCTACACCTTC
CASSSHRGPNYGYTF
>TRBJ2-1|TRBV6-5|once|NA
TGTGCCAGCAGGCGCAACAGGGTTGGAGTTAATGAGCAGTTCTTC
CASRRNRVGVNEQFF
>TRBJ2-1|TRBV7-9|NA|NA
TGTGCCAGCAGCTTCGGAGGGTGGGCCTACAATGAGCAGTTCTTC
CASSFGGWAYNEQFF
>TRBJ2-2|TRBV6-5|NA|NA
TGTGCCAGCAGCCACGACGGGGGAGTCGGGGAGCTGTTTTTT
CASSHDGGVGELFF
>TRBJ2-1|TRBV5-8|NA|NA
TGTGCCAGCAGCTGGGCCGTACACCCCCTCAATGAGCAGTTCTTC
CASSWAVHPLNEQFF
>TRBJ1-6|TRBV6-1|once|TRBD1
TGTGCCAGCAGTGGGGACAGGGGATCGAGTTCACCCCTCCACTTT
CASSGDRGSSSPLHF
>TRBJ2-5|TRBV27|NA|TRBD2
TGTGCCAGCAGTCCACTAGCGGGGGGCCGTTCGGAGACCCAGTACTTC
CASSPLAGGRSETQYF
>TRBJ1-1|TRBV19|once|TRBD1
TGTGCCAGTAGATCCACAGGGGCAGGCACTGAAGCTTTCTTT
CASRSTGAGTEAFF
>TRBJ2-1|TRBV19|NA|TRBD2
TGTGCCAGTAGCCTTGCGGGGGGCCATAGCTCCTACAATGAGCAGTTCTTC
CASSLAGGHSSYNEQFF
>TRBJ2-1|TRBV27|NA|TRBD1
TGTGCCAGCAATTTCGACAGGGATAAGGGGAATGAGCAGTTCTTC
CASNFDRDKGNEQFF
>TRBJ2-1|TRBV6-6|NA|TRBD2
TGTGCCAGCAGTCGAACTAGCGGGGGGCACTACAATGAGCAGTTCTTC
CASSRTSGGHYNEQFF
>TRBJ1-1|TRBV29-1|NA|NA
TGCAGCGTTGAAGTTTACAGGGCGAGGACTGAAGCTTTCTTT
CSVEVYRARTEAFF
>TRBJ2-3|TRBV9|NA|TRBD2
TGTGCCAGCAGCGTAGTTGACGGGGGGGCAGATACGCAGTATTTT
CASSVVDGGADTQYF
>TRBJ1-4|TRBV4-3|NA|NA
TGCGCCAGCAGCTCAGCTGCCGGTTCAGGTAGTGAAAAACTGTTTTTT
CASSSAAGSGSEKLFF